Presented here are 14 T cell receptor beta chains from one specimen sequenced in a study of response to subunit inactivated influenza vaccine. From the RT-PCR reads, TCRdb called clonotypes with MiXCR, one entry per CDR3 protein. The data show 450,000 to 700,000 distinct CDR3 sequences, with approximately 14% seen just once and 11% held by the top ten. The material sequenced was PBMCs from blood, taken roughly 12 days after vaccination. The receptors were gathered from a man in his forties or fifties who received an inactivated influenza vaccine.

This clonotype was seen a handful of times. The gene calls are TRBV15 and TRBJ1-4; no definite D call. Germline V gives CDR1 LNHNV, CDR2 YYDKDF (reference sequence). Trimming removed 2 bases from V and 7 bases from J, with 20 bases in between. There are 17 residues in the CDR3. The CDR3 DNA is TGTGCCACCAGCAGACCCCCGACTACCAGATTCCCTGAAAAACTGTTTTTT. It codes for CATSRPPTTRFPEKLFF.

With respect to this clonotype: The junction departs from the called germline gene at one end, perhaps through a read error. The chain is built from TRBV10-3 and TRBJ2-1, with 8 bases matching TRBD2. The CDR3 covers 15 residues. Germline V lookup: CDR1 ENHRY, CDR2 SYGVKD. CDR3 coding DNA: TGTGCCATCAGTGAGTCTGGAGTAGCGGGAATGACATTAGACTTC. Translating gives CAISESGVAGMTLDF.

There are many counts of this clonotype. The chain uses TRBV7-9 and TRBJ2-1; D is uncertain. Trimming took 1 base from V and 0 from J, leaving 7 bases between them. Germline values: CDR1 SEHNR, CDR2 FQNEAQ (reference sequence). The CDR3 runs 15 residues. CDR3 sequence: CASSLGFNSYNEQFF. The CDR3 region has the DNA TGTGCCAGCAGCTTAGGCTTCAACTCCTACAATGAGCAGTTCTTC.

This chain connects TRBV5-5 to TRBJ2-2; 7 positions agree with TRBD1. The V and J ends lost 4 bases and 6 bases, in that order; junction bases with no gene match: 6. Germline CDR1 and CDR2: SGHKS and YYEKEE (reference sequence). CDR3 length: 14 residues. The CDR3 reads CASSLDRVPGELFF. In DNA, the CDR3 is TGTGCCAGCAGCCTAGACAGGGTCCCCGGGGAGCTGTTTTTT.

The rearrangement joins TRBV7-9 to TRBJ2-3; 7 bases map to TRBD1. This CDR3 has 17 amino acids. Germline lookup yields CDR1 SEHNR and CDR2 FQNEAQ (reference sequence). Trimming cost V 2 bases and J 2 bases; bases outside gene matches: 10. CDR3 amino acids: CASSLLEPGQPTDTQYF. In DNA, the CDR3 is TGTGCCAGCAGCTTATTGGAGCCGGGACAGCCCACAGATACGCAGTATTTT.

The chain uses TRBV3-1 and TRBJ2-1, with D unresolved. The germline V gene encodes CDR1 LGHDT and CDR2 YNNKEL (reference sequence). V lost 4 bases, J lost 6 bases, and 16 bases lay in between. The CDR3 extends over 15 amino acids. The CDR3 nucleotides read TGTGCCAGCAGCCTCGTCCCCGGGTTCGCCAATGAGCAGTTCTTC. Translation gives CASSLVPGFANEQFF.

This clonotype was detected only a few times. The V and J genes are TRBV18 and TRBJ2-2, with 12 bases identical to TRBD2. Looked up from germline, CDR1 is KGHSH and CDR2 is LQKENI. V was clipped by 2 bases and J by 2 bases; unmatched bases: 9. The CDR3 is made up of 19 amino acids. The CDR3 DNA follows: TGTGCCAGCTCACCAACCGGACTAGCGGGAATAAGAAACACCGGGGAGCTGTTTTTT. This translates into CASSPTGLAGIRNTGELFF.

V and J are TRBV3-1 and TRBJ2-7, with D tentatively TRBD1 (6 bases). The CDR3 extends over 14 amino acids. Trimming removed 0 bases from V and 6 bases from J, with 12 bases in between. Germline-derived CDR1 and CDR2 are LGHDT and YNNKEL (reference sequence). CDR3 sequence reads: CASSQEIRGGEQYF. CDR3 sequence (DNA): TGTGCCAGCAGCCAAGAAATCAGGGGCGGCGAGCAGTACTTC.

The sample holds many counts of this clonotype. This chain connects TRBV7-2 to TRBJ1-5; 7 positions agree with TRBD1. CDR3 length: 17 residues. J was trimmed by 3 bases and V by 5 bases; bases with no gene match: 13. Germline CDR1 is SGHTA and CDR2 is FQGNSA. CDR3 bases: TGTGCCAGCAGCCCCTCCAGGGGGGACAGAACCAATCAGCCCCAGCATTTT. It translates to CASSPSRGDRTNQPQHF. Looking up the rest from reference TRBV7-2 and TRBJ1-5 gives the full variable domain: GAGVSQSPSNKVTEKGKDVELRCDPISGHTALYWYRQSLGQGLEFLIYFQGNSAPDKSGLPSDRFSAERTGGSVSTLTIQRTQQEDSAVYLCASSPSRGDRTNQPQHFGDGTRLSIL.

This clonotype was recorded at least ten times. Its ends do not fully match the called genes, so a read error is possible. The CDR3 DNA reads TGCGCCAGCAGCCAAACAGGAGAGCAGTACTTC. Its protein is CASSQTGEQYF. The chain is built from TRBV3-1 and TRBJ2-7; a possible D gene is TRBD1 (5 bases). Germline CDR1 LGHDT, CDR2 YNNKEL (reference sequence). The CDR3 runs to 11 residues.

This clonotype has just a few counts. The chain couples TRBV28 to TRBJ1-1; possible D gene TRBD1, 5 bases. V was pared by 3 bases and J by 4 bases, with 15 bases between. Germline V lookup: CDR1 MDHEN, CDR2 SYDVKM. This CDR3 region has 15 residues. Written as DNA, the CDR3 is TGTGCCAGCAGTTTCATGAGGGGAAAAAGCACTGAAGCTTTCTTT. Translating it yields CASSFMRGKSTEAFF.

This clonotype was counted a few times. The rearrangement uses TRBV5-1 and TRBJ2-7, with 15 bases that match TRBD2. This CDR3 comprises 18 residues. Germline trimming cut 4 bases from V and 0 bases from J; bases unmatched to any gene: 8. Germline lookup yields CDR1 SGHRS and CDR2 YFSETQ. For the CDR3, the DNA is TGCGCCAGCAGCGCTGGGACTAGCGGGGGGCCCAACTCCTACGAGCAGTACTTC. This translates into CASSAGTSGGPNSYEQYF.

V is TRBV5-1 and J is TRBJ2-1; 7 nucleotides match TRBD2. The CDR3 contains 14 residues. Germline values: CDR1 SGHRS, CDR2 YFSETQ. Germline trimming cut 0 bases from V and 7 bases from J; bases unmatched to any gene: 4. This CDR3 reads CASSLAERGNEQFF. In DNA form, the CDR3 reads TGCGCCAGCAGCTTGGCCGAGCGGGGAAATGAGCAGTTCTTC. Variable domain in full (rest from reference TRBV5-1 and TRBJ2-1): KAGVTQTPRYLIKTRGQQVTLSCSPISGHRSVSWYQQTPGQGLQFLFEYFSETQRNKGNFPGRFSGRQFSNSRSEMNVSTLELGDSALYLCASSLAERGNEQFFGPGTRLTVL.

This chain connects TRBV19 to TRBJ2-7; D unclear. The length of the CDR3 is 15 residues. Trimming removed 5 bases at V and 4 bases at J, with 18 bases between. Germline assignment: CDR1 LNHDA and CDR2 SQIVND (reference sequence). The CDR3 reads CASSAAVGNTYEQYF. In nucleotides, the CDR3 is TGTGCCAGTAGTGCGGCGGTGGGGAATACATACGAGCAGTACTTC.